This T cell receptor beta chain came from a study of shared clonotypes between healthy human individuals. All donors were Caucasian adults living in Nashville, Tennessee. The data were produced by immunoSEQ multiplex PCR, yet TCRdb's version contains in-frame clones alone and is incomplete. Here the sample spans roughly 700,000 clones, around two thirds being singletons. CDR3 length: 15 residues. CDR1 is MDHEN, CDR2 SYDVKM, per germline. Trimming stripped 5 bases from V and 2 bases from J, with 13 bases between. This receptor was obtained from a woman aged 30 to 39 in good health. The sequenced sample consisted of memory CD4+ T cells sorted from blood. As for subset: CD45RA-negative fraction. This sequence joins TRBV28 and TRBJ1-5; the D gene is possibly TRBD1 (6 bases). The DNA for the CDR3 is TGTGCCAGCAGTACTCGCGAGGGGGGCAATCAGCCCCAGCATTTT. Its protein is CASSTREGGNQPQHF.